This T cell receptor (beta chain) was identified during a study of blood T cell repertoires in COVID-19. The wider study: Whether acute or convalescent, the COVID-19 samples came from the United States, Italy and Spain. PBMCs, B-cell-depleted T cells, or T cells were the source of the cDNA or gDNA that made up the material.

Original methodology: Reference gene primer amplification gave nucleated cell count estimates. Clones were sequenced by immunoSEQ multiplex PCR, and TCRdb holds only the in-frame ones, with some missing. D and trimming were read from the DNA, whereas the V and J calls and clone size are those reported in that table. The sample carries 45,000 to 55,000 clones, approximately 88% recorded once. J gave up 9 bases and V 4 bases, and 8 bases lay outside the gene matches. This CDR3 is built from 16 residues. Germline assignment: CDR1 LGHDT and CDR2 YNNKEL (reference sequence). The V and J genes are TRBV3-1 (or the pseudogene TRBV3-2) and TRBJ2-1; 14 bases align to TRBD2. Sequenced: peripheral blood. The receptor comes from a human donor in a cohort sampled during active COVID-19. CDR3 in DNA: TGTGCCAGCAGCCTCCTGACTAGCGGGAGGGCGGGTGAGCAGTTCTTC. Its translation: CASSLLTSGRAGEQFF.